Shown below are 25 T cell receptor beta chains from a single sample sequenced in a study of blood T cell repertoires in COVID-19. The assay was immunoSEQ multiplex PCR, and TCRdb's table has in-frame clones only and misses some. The sample holds fewer than 350,000 clones, 65% to 90% seen once. Sample: peripheral blood. The receptors derive from a human donor in a cohort sampled during active COVID-19.

This clone has only a few counts. The chain recombines TRBV5-5 with TRBJ2-7; a weak D match, TRBD1 (6 bases). This CDR3 has 15 amino acids. V shed 4 bases and J shed 2 bases, with 16 bases lying between them. Germline V gives CDR1 SGHKS, CDR2 YYEKEE (reference sequence). CDR3 amino acids: CASSLRSDRPYEQYF. The DNA for the CDR3 is TGTGCCAGCAGCCTCAGATCTGACAGGCCCTACGAGCAGTACTTC.

The rearrangement uses TRBV5-8 and TRBJ2-5; D is perhaps TRBD2 (5 bases). The CDR3 sequence is 13 residues long. Trimming cost V 4 bases and J 5 bases, with 12 bases left between them. Per germline, CDR1 SGHTS and CDR2 YDEGEE. The CDR3 DNA sequence: TGTGCCAGCAGCATGGTCGGGGTGGAGACCCAGTACTTC. Amino acids: CASSMVGVETQYF.

The chain joins TRBV5-5 to TRBJ1-2; D not certain. Looked up from germline, CDR1 is SGHKS and CDR2 is YYEKEE (reference sequence). The CDR3 is 13 residues long. V was pared by 0 bases and J by 6 bases, with 9 bases between. The DNA for the CDR3 is TGTGCCAGCAGCTTGGGGGTAACAGATGGCTACACCTTC. Amino acids: CASSLGVTDGYTF. The whole variable domain, filled in from reference TRBV5-5 and TRBJ1-2, reads DAGVTQSPTHLIKTRGQQVTLRCSPISGHKSVSWYQQVLGQGPQFIFQYYEKEERGRGNFPDRFSARQFPNYSSELNVNALLLGDSALYLCASSLGVTDGYTFGSGTRLTVV.

This chain links TRBV2 with TRBJ1-1; D is perhaps TRBD1 (5 bases). V lost 6 bases to trimming and J lost 1 base, with 12 bases between them. The CDR3 length is 14 residues. The germline CDR1 and CDR2 sequences are SNHLY and FYNNEI. The CDR3 is CASRGDGGNTEAFF. Written as DNA, the CDR3 is TGTGCCAGCAGGGGGGACGGGGGGAACACTGAAGCTTTCTTT.

The J gene is TRBJ2-2, the V gene TRBV6-6; D not certain. The V end was cut by 5 bases, the J end by 7 bases, with 8 bases between. Per germline, CDR1 MNHNY and CDR2 SVGAGI (reference sequence). CDR3 length equals 12 residues. The CDR3 spells CASSLGVGELFF. The CDR3 coding sequence is TGTGCCAGCAGTCTTGGAGTCGGGGAGCTGTTTTTT.

The chain is built from TRBV23-1 and TRBJ2-7; perhaps TRBD1 as D (5 bases). TRBV23-1 carries the ORF label, with uncertain function. The CDR3 loop spans 15 amino acids. V was trimmed by 3 bases and J by 2 bases, leaving 14 bases between them. CDR3 sequence reads: CASSQGTGATYEQYF. CDR3 nucleotides: TGCGCCAGCAGTCAGGGAACAGGCGCAACCTACGAGCAGTACTTC.

This clone occurred once. The V gene is TRBV3-1 (or the pseudogene TRBV3-2), the J gene TRBJ2-7; 9 bases agree with TRBD1. CDR1 LGHDT and CDR2 YNNKEL come from the germline V gene (reference sequence). The CDR3 extends over 15 amino acids. J was trimmed by 4 bases and V by 3 bases; bases with no gene match: 7. The DNA of the CDR3 is TGTGCCAGCAGCCACGGTAGGACAGGGGCGTACGAGCAGTACTTC. Its translation is CASSHGRTGAYEQYF.

The CDR3 loop is CASSITSGTYNEQFF. CDR3 coding DNA: TGTGCCAGTAGTATCACGTCGGGGACCTACAATGAGCAGTTCTTC. The V gene is TRBV19, the J gene TRBJ2-1; perhaps TRBD2 as D (5 bases). The CDR3 has 15 amino acids. With 3 bases removed from V and 2 bases from J, the gap between germline ends came to 11 bases. Germline V gene sequence: CDR1 LNHDA, CDR2 SQIVND (reference sequence).

This clone was seen a single time. The chain employs TRBV20-1 and TRBJ1-2; no clear D. CDR1 DFQATT and CDR2 SNEGSKA come from the germline V gene (reference sequence). The CDR3 spans 10 residues. CDR3 nucleotide sequence: TGCAGGCTTGGAGGCGGCGGCTACACCTTC. Residues: CRLGGGGYTF.

This rearrangement joins TRBV29-1 to TRBJ1-2; unclear D gene. The germline V gene has CDR1 SQVTM and CDR2 ANQGSEA. Trimming pared 6 bases from V and 7 bases from J, leaving 24 bases between. The CDR3 sequence is 15 residues long. The DNA for the CDR3 is TGCAGCGTCGAGGGTAATCAGGTGGAATTTGGTGGCTACACCTTC. Protein sequence: CSVEGNQVEFGGYTF.

The gene calls are TRBV6-5 and TRBJ1-1; no definite D call. This CDR3 comprises 13 residues. Germline V CDR1 and CDR2: MNHEY, SVGAGI. Trimming pared 7 bases from V and 1 base from J, leaving 10 bases between. The CDR3 reads CASTRESNTEAFF. The CDR3 DNA is TGTGCCAGCACCCGCGAATCGAACACTGAAGCTTTCTTT.

V and J are TRBV30 and TRBJ2-3; no clear D. The germline V gene encodes CDR1 GTSNPN and CDR2 SVGIG (reference sequence). The V end lost 0 bases, the J end lost 0 bases, and 7 bases lay between the germline ends. This CDR3 is built from 14 residues. This CDR3 reads CAWSVPVSTDTQYF. CDR3 DNA sequence: TGTGCCTGGAGTGTTCCAGTTAGCACAGATACGCAGTATTTT.

The rearrangement links TRBV24-1 to TRBJ1-1, with D maybe TRBD1 (6 bases). The CDR3 runs 14 residues. Trimming took 6 bases from V and 1 from J, leaving 11 bases between them. CDR1 is KGHDR and CDR2 is SFDVKD in the germline V gene. In DNA, the CDR3 is TGTGCCACCAGTAAGACAGGAGAGAACACTGAAGCTTTCTTT. This translates into CATSKTGENTEAFF.

This clone was seen a single time. The CDR3 DNA reads as TGCGCCAGCAGTGAAAGGGGCGGGGGGCAAGAGACCCAGTACTTC. Its protein product is CASSERGGGQETQYF. The V and J genes are TRBV10-2 and TRBJ2-5; 8 bases are shared with TRBD2. Trimming took 3 bases from V and 2 from J; bases not matched to a gene: 5. The CDR3 consists of 15 residues. Germline-derived CDR1 and CDR2 are WSHSY and SAAADI.

The chain is built from TRBV5-1 and TRBJ1-2; maybe TRBD1 (6 bases). CDR1 is SGHRS, CDR2 YFSETQ, per germline. V was cut by 4 bases and J by 3 bases, with 13 bases left in between. The CDR3 is 14 residues long. The CDR3 coding sequence is TGCGCCAGCAGCACAACCCAGGGGTACTATGGCTACACCTTC. This gives the protein CASSTTQGYYGYTF.

The J gene is TRBJ2-1, the V gene TRBV24-1, with D possibly matching TRBD2 (5 bases). In germline, CDR1 is KGHDR, CDR2 SFDVKD. The CDR3 runs to 13 residues. V lost 4 bases and J lost 7, with 10 bases in between. Written as DNA, the CDR3 is TGTGCCACCAGTGAACCTAGACTAAATGAGCAGTTCTTC. Its protein product is CATSEPRLNEQFF.

The chain links TRBV30 to TRBJ2-4; tentative D call: TRBD1 (7 bases). This CDR3 comprises 18 residues. V was pared by 5 bases and J by 0 bases, with 23 bases between. The germline gives CDR1 GTSNPN, CDR2 SVGIG (reference sequence). CDR3 sequence (DNA): TGTGCCTGGGCAGGGGGGAGAATTTCCTCTCTAGCCAAAAACATTCAGTACTTC. This sequence encodes CAWAGGRISSLAKNIQYF.

The chain uses TRBV5-1 and TRBJ1-1, with TRBD1 as a possible D gene (6 bases). The CDR3 loop spans 13 amino acids. Trimming removed 4 bases at V and 7 bases at J, with 14 bases between. From germline, CDR1 is SGHRS and CDR2 YFSETQ. In nucleotides, the CDR3 is TGCGCCAGCAGCCCAAAGGGGGAAGTTGAAGCTTTCTTT. Its protein is CASSPKGEVEAFF.

In its sample, this clone was seen many times. The chain uses TRBV6-4 and TRBJ2-3; TRBD1 agrees at 7 bases. The CDR3 runs 15 residues. In germline, CDR1 is MRHNA, CDR2 SNTAGT. The V segment lost 0 bases and the J segment 0 bases; nucleotides outside the gene matches: 0. CDR3 in DNA: TGTGCCAGCAGTGACTCCAGGGGGAGCACAGATACGCAGTATTTT. It encodes CASSDSRGSTDTQYF.

CDR3 region: CASSLGARINTGELFF. The CDR3 coding sequence is TGTGCCAGCAGCTTGGGGGCAAGAATAAACACCGGGGAGCTGTTTTTT. The J gene is TRBJ2-2, the V gene TRBV5-5; D is unclear. The germline CDR1 and CDR2 sequences are SGHKS and YYEKEE (reference sequence). The CDR3 extends over 16 amino acids. V lost 0 bases and J lost 2, with 11 bases in between.

The count of this clone is one. The rearrangement uses TRBV2 and TRBJ1-1, with 7 nucleotides matching TRBD1. V trimming: 7 bases; J trimming: 9 bases; junction bases outside the gene matches: 5. The V gene's germline CDR1 is SNHLY and CDR2 FYNNEI. The CDR3 sequence is 11 residues long. CDR3 sequence (DNA): TGTGCCAGCAAAAGGGACAGTCAAGCTTTCTTT. As protein: CASKRDSQAFF.

This clone has a single count. The chain carries TRBV30 and TRBJ1-6; weak D call: TRBD1 (5 bases). Per germline, CDR1 GTSNPN and CDR2 SVGIG (reference sequence). This CDR3 contains 12 residues. Trimming removed 0 bases from V and 13 bases from J, with 10 bases in between. CDR3 DNA sequence: TGTGCCTGGAGTGTTTGGGGGGACCCCCTCCACTTT. Amino acids: CAWSVWGDPLHF. The full variable domain, with the rest looked up from reference TRBV30 and TRBJ1-6, is SQTIHQWPATLVQPVGSPLSLECTVEGTSNPNLYWYRQAAGRGLQLLFYSVGIGQISSEVPQNLSASRPQDRQFILSSKKLLLSDSGFYLCAWSVWGDPLHFGNGTRLTVT.

The chain uses TRBV6-5 and TRBJ2-5, with a tentative D call TRBD2 (6 bases). The V end was cut by 6 bases, the J end by 5 bases, with 13 bases between. The germline V gene has CDR1 MNHEY and CDR2 SVGAGI. The CDR3 consists of 13 residues. CDR3 protein: CASRRLVGETQYF. CDR3 nucleotide sequence: TGTGCCAGCAGACGACTAGTTGGCGAGACCCAGTACTTC.

This chain joins TRBV5-1 and TRBJ2-3; D might be TRBD2 (6 bases). Trimming stripped 6 bases from V and 4 bases from J, with 21 bases between. Germline lookup yields CDR1 SGHRS and CDR2 YFSETQ. The CDR3 totals 16 residues. The CDR3 DNA is TGCGCCAGCACCCTATCAACTAGCCTTTCGCCAGATACGCAGTATTTT. As protein: CASTLSTSLSPDTQYF.

The gene calls are TRBV10-2 and TRBJ2-7; 7 bases are shared with TRBD1. Unmatched junction bases numbered 5, after V lost 6 bases and J lost 3 bases. There are 13 residues in the CDR3. CDR1 WSHSY and CDR2 SAAADI come from the germline V gene. DNA of the CDR3: TGCGCCAGCAGAGACAGGGTCGACTACGAGCAGTACTTC. Residues: CASRDRVDYEQYF.